The next 32 T cell receptor beta chains were all read from a single sample in a study of blood T cell repertoires in COVID-19 (dated by TCRdb to 2020 to 2021). The receptor library was made with the immunoSEQ multiplex PCR assay. In TCRdb, the immuneACCESS table is reduced to in-frame sequences with V and J assigned. These tables do not hold every clone; where another copy was compared, an unresolved V gene accounts for under half, and the others remain unexplained. This sample gives about 80,000 clones in total; around four fifths of them show up just once. Around 9.7% of the sample comes from the top ten. The sample taken for sequencing was peripheral blood. These receptors were collected from a human donor in a cohort sampled during active COVID-19.

This chain connects TRBV5-8 to TRBJ2-2; 7 positions match TRBD2. Germline lookup yields CDR1 SGHTS and CDR2 YDEGEE. The CDR3 is 17 residues long. J gave up 5 bases and V 3 bases, and 13 bases lay outside the gene matches. The CDR3 nucleotides are TGTGCCAGCAGCTCGGAGGGTCCTAGCGGTGAGACCGGGGAGCTGTTTTTT. It specifies CASSSEGPSGETGELFF.

This chain joins TRBV2 and TRBJ2-4; 8 nucleotides match TRBD2. Germline CDR1 reads SNHLY; CDR2 reads FYNNEI. This CDR3 has 14 amino acids. V lost 5 bases, J lost 2 bases, and 2 bases stayed unmatched. The CDR3 bases are TGTGCCAGCAGTAGACTAGCGACCAAAAACATTCAGTACTTC. Amino acid sequence: CASSRLATKNIQYF.

This clone was seen more than once but under ten times. The J gene is TRBJ2-7, the V gene TRBV5-1, with TRBD2 matching 12 bases. The trim removed 2 bases at V and 4 bases at J, leaving 4 bases unmatched. The CDR3 sequence is 15 residues long. CDR1 and CDR2 from the germline V gene are SGHRS and YFSETQ. The CDR3 spells CASSFLAGGNYEQYF. The CDR3 coding sequence is TGCGCCAGCAGCTTCCTAGCGGGAGGGAATTACGAGCAGTACTTC.

As DNA, the CDR3 is TGCGCCAGCAGCATACAGGGGCCCGATACGCAGTATTTT. Translating it yields CASSIQGPDTQYF. The chain has TRBV5-1 and TRBJ2-3, with 7 positions matching TRBD1. Looked up from germline, CDR1 is SGHRS and CDR2 is YFSETQ. This CDR3 spans 13 amino acids. V gave up 4 bases and J gave up 6 bases; unmatched junction bases: 5.

The rearrangement joins TRBV7-9 to TRBJ2-5; possibly TRBD2 for D (7 bases). The V gene lost 4 bases and the J gene lost 1 base, with 13 bases spanning the gap. The germline V gene has CDR1 SEHNR and CDR2 FQNEAQ (reference sequence). CDR3 length: 15 amino acids. The CDR3 sequence: CASSWGGSTQETQYF. For the CDR3, the DNA is TGTGCCAGCAGCTGGGGGGGCAGTACCCAAGAGACCCAGTACTTC. Combining the CDR3 with reference TRBV7-9 and TRBJ2-5 gives the whole variable domain DTGVSQNPRHKITKRGQNVTFRCDPISEHNRLYWYRQTLGQGPEFLTYFQNEAQLEKSRLLSDRFSAERPKGSFSTLEIQRTEQGDSAMYLCASSWGGSTQETQYFGPGTRLLVL.

This chain joins TRBV25-1 and TRBJ2-1, with 7 bases identical to TRBD2. Germline V lookup: CDR1 MGHDK, CDR2 SYGVNS. The trim removed 7 bases at V and 6 bases at J, leaving 6 bases unmatched. This CDR3 has 13 amino acids. CDR3 loop: CASTRLASNEQFF. In nucleotides, the CDR3 is TGTGCCAGCACCCGACTAGCCTCCAATGAGCAGTTCTTC.

V and J are TRBV2 and TRBJ2-4; D is uncertain. Between the trimmed V and J ends, which lost 4 bases and 3 bases, there was a span of 10 bases. Germline values: CDR1 SNHLY, CDR2 FYNNEI. This CDR3 has 14 amino acids. In DNA, the CDR3 is TGTGCCAGCAGTGCAGGCCCCGGCAAAAACATTCAGTACTTC. Its translation: CASSAGPGKNIQYF.

This chain joins TRBV12-5 and TRBJ1-2, with D possibly being TRBD1 (6 bases). CDR3 length: 13 amino acids. The germline CDR1 and CDR2 sequences are LGHNT and FRNRAP. V lost 6 bases, J lost 4 bases, and 12 bases lay in between. CDR3 coding DNA: TGTGCTAGTGGACCCTCAGGGGTCTATGGCTACACCTTC. It encodes CASGPSGVYGYTF.

The V call is TRBV12-3 or TRBV12-4, the J call TRBJ1-1; 7 positions agree with TRBD1. The trim removed 6 bases at V and 4 bases at J, leaving 5 bases unmatched. This CDR3 comprises 13 residues. CDR3 loop: CASSFTGVTEAFF. DNA for the CDR3: TGTGCCAGCAGCTTCACAGGGGTCACTGAAGCTTTCTTT.

The chain is built from TRBV5-1 and TRBJ2-3; 9 bases map to TRBD1. Trimming removed 0 bases from V and 4 bases from J; junction bases left unmatched: 6. Germline V lookup: CDR1 SGHRS, CDR2 YFSETQ. This CDR3 region has 16 residues. This CDR3 reads CASSLGPGQGSDTQYF. Here the CDR3 DNA reads TGCGCCAGCAGCTTGGGTCCCGGACAGGGGTCAGATACGCAGTATTTT.

This chain links TRBV29-1 with TRBJ2-3; TRBD2 matches 12 bases. The CDR3 is 15 residues long. From germline, CDR1 is SQVTM and CDR2 ANQGSEA. V lost 5 bases and J lost 0; bases outside the gene matches: 3. The chain's CDR3 is CSVPLAGGSTDTQYF. DNA of the CDR3: TGCAGCGTTCCTCTAGCGGGAGGGAGCACAGATACGCAGTATTTT.

The genes are TRBV24-1 and TRBJ2-3; D perhaps matches TRBD2 (6 bases). With 2 bases removed from V and 2 bases from J, the gap between germline ends came to 13 bases. This CDR3 has 16 amino acids. CDR1 and CDR2 (germline): KGHDR, SFDVKD. The CDR3 protein is CATSDWGTGVTDTQYF. The CDR3 nucleotides are TGTGCCACCAGTGATTGGGGGACGGGAGTCACAGATACGCAGTATTTT.

The chain has TRBV5-1 and TRBJ1-2, with unresolved D. V shed 0 bases and J shed 1 base, with 7 bases lying between them. This CDR3 has 14 amino acids. Germline V lookup: CDR1 SGHRS, CDR2 YFSETQ. The CDR3 loop reads CASSLAVRNYGYTF. CDR3 sequence (DNA): TGCGCCAGCAGCTTGGCCGTCCGTAACTATGGCTACACCTTC.

This clone was seen once. The rearrangement joins TRBV2 to TRBJ2-2; TRBD2 matches 7 bases. V trimming: 4 bases; J trimming: 5 bases; junction bases outside the gene matches: 7. The CDR3 has 15 residues. Per the germline V gene, CDR1 is SNHLY and CDR2 is FYNNEI. The CDR3 loop reads CASSGRGGGTGELFF. The CDR3 DNA is TGTGCCAGCAGTGGACGTGGGGGGGGAACCGGGGAGCTGTTTTTT.

The rearrangement joins TRBV11-2 to TRBJ2-1; 11 positions agree with TRBD2. With V trimmed by 5 bases and J by 0 bases, 9 bases remained unmatched. The CDR3 length is 18 residues. Germline-derived CDR1 and CDR2 are SGHAT and FQNNGV. The CDR3 region has the DNA TGTGCCAGCAGCCGATTAGCGGGAGGGCCGAGCTCCTACAATGAGCAGTTCTTC. Translation: CASSRLAGGPSSYNEQFF.

This chain's CDR3 is CASAADRSSYNSPLHF. The CDR3 nucleotides are TGTGCCAGCGCTGCAGACAGGAGCTCCTATAATTCACCCCTCCACTTT. The chain couples TRBV28 to TRBJ1-6, with D possibly matching TRBD1 (6 bases). Germline loops: CDR1 MDHEN, CDR2 SYDVKM. The V end lost 8 bases, the J end lost 0 bases, and 14 bases lay between the germline ends. The CDR3 is made up of 16 amino acids.

The gene calls are TRBV4-2 and TRBJ2-2; perhaps TRBD2 as D (6 bases). Trimming removed 5 bases at V and 5 bases at J, with 21 bases between. The V gene's germline CDR1 is LGHNA and CDR2 YNFKEQ. The CDR3 extends over 17 amino acids. CDR3 sequence: CASSTGEGTAGTGELFF. The CDR3 DNA reads as TGTGCCAGCAGCACGGGGGAAGGGACCGCGGGGACCGGGGAGCTGTTTTTT.

The table lists this clone with a count of one. The rearrangement links TRBV7-9 to TRBJ1-5; 7 nucleotides align to TRBD1. CDR3 size: 16 residues. J lost 3 bases, V lost 5 bases, and 10 bases had no gene match. CDR1 is SEHNR, CDR2 FQNEAQ, per germline (reference sequence). The CDR3 protein is CASSPEGRGDNQPQHF. CDR3 DNA sequence: TGTGCCAGCAGCCCAGAGGGCAGGGGGGACAATCAGCCCCAGCATTTT.

This chain joins TRBV19 and TRBJ1-6, with 7 bases matching TRBD1. This CDR3 comprises 17 residues. CDR1 and CDR2 from the germline V gene are LNHDA and SQIVND (reference sequence). Trimming took 5 bases from V and 10 from J; bases not matched to a gene: 17. Here the CDR3 DNA reads TGTGCCAGTAGTCTCCCCCGGGGGAATTCAGGGGGGTCACCCCTCCACTTT. Residues: CASSLPRGNSGGSPLHF.

The genes are TRBV5-4 and TRBJ2-3; 9 bases are a match to TRBD1. With 3 bases clipped from V and 0 bases from J, the junction kept 5 bases outside the gene matches. The CDR3 totals 16 residues. Germline CDR1 reads SGHNT; CDR2 reads YYREEE (reference sequence). CDR3 nucleotides: TGTGCCAGCAGCTCCGGACAGGGGCGAAGCACAGATACGCAGTATTTT. This gives the protein CASSSGQGRSTDTQYF.

As DNA, the CDR3 is TGTGCCAGCAGCCTCGTGGGGGGGAACACTGAAGCTTTCTTT. Its protein is CASSLVGGNTEAFF. The chain uses TRBV6-6 and TRBJ1-1; the D gene is possibly TRBD1 (5 bases). V dropped 6 bases and J dropped 1 base, with 12 bases sitting between them. Germline CDR1 and CDR2: MNHNY and SVGAGI (reference sequence). The CDR3 totals 14 residues.

The chain combines TRBV20-1 with TRBJ2-2; 7 bases align to TRBD1. This CDR3 has 17 amino acids. The V gene's germline CDR1 is DFQATT and CDR2 SNEGSKA (reference sequence). The V segment lost 3 bases and the J segment 3 bases; nucleotides outside the gene matches: 13. For the CDR3, the DNA is TGCAGTGCTAGTCTCTTTAGACAGGGTGTGTACACCGGGGAGCTGTTTTTT. Protein sequence: CSASLFRQGVYTGELFF.

CDR3 bases: TGTGCCAGCAGCCCTAGGGGGGGGAGCACAGATACGCAGTATTTT. Amino acids: CASSPRGGSTDTQYF. The chain combines TRBV3-1 (or the pseudogene TRBV3-2) with TRBJ2-3; D may be TRBD2 (7 bases). Trimming shortened V by 4 bases and J by 0 bases, and 11 bases separated the two germline ends. Germline V lookup: CDR1 LGHDT, CDR2 YNNKEL (reference sequence). The CDR3 is 15 residues long.

V and J are TRBV3-1 (or the pseudogene TRBV3-2) and TRBJ1-2, with D possibly TRBD1 on 5 matching bases. Germline values: CDR1 LGHDT, CDR2 YNNKEL (reference sequence). The CDR3 covers 15 residues. V gave up 5 bases and J gave up 3 bases, with 16 bases separating them. The CDR3 bases are TGTGCCAGCAGCTTCGGGCAGGCCAGGGACTATGGCTACACCTTC. Protein: CASSFGQARDYGYTF.

The V gene is TRBV21-1, the J gene TRBJ2-1; TRBD1, the D gene given by the table, was not confirmed from the DNA. TRBV21-1 is marked as a pseudogene. The CDR3 spans 17 residues. The CDR3 bases are TGTGCCAGCAGCAAGCCCTTAAACCGGACAGTTTCGGGTGAGCAGTTCTTC. Translated, it gives CASSKPLNRTVSGEQFF.

The rearrangement uses TRBV27 and TRBJ1-5; TRBD1 is a possible D gene (5 bases). The V gene lost 5 bases and the J gene lost 7 bases, with 18 bases spanning the gap. Per the germline V gene, CDR1 is MNHEY and CDR2 is SMNVEV (reference sequence). This CDR3 has 15 residues. This CDR3 reads CASSTDGGVGQPQHF. The CDR3 DNA reads TGTGCCAGCAGTACGGACGGGGGGGTGGGGCAGCCCCAGCATTTT.

The chain recombines TRBV5-1 with TRBJ1-1; D is perhaps TRBD1 (5 bases). The V end was cut by 4 bases, the J end by 3 bases, with 13 bases between. Germline lookup yields CDR1 SGHRS and CDR2 YFSETQ. The CDR3 has 14 residues. The DNA for the CDR3 is TGCGCCAGCAGCGGACGGACATCGTACACTGAAGCTTTCTTT. It translates to CASSGRTSYTEAFF.

The CDR3 sequence: CASSSPSGGYNEQFF. Written as DNA, the CDR3 is TGCGCCAGCAGCAGTCCTAGCGGGGGTTACAATGAGCAGTTCTTC. This chain connects TRBV5-1 to TRBJ2-1; 10 positions agree with TRBD2. The CDR3 consists of 15 residues. J was trimmed by 4 bases and V by 4 bases; bases with no gene match: 5. The germline V gene has CDR1 SGHRS and CDR2 YFSETQ.

The chain employs TRBV5-1 and TRBJ2-7; 11 bases are a match to TRBD1. The CDR3 contains 14 residues. Germline V gene sequence: CDR1 SGHRS, CDR2 YFSETQ. Losses at the gene ends were 4 bases for V and 6 bases for J; bases not matched to a gene: 6. CDR3 loop: CASSPDRGLGEQYF. CDR3 in DNA: TGCGCCAGCAGCCCGGACAGGGGGCTCGGCGAGCAGTACTTC.

The J gene is TRBJ2-3, the V gene TRBV7-9; TRBD2 matches 12 bases. The V and J ends lost 1 base and 3 bases, in that order; junction bases with no gene match: 2. The germline V gene encodes CDR1 SEHNR and CDR2 FQNEAQ (reference sequence). CDR3 length equals 16 residues. CDR3 in amino acids: CASSLGTSGKTDTQYF. The CDR3 DNA is TGTGCCAGCAGCTTAGGGACTAGCGGGAAGACAGATACGCAGTATTTT.

This clone appeared a single time. The gene calls are TRBV9 and TRBJ2-3; TRBD2 matches at 14 bases. This CDR3 comprises 18 residues. V was pared by 3 bases and J by 5 bases, with 11 bases of the junction left unmatched. Per the germline V gene, CDR1 is SGDLS and CDR2 is YYNGEE. The CDR3 reads CASSEQPPGLAGGDTQYF. The CDR3 bases are TGTGCCAGCAGCGAGCAGCCACCCGGACTAGCGGGAGGAGATACGCAGTATTTT.

This chain uses TRBV5-4 with TRBJ2-1; 11 nucleotides agree with TRBD1. From germline, CDR1 is SGHNT and CDR2 YYREEE (reference sequence). There are 15 residues in the CDR3. The V gene end was trimmed by 3 bases and the J gene end by 5 bases; junction bases not matched to a gene: 4. The CDR3: CASSSGDRGNNEQFF. The CDR3 DNA reads TGTGCCAGCAGCTCTGGGGACAGGGGGAACAATGAGCAGTTCTTC.